One sample yielded the 10 T cell receptor beta chains listed below, sequenced in a study of T cell repertoires in aging, cancer and after chemotherapy. TCR beta rearrangements were amplified from peripheral blood genomic DNA. Multiplex touch-down PCR with TRB-A/B primers amplified rearranged V-D-J TRB sequences. In TCRdb, the multiplex PCR reads were re-called with MiXCR into one record per CDR3 protein. Of thousands of distinct CDR3 sequences in the sample, approximately 27% were seen once. The sample comprised blood. These receptors all stem from a human donor in good health.

This clonotype is labeled as large. The rearrangement joins TRBV29-1 to TRBJ2-3, with D perhaps TRBD1 (6 bases). The CDR3 spans 15 residues. V lost 7 bases to trimming and J lost 0 bases, with 17 bases between them. The germline V gene has CDR1 SQVTM and CDR2 ANQGSEA. The CDR3 spells CSADKTGPSTDTQYF. The CDR3, as DNA: TGCAGCGCTGACAAGACAGGCCCGAGCACAGATACGCAGTATTTT.

This clonotype is deemed large. This sequence joins TRBV15 and TRBJ2-1, with 10 bases aligning to TRBD2. The J segment lost 2 bases and the V segment lost 3 bases, leaving 4 bases of the junction unmatched. Germline values: CDR1 LNHNV, CDR2 YYDKDF (reference sequence). The CDR3 has 16 residues. In DNA, the CDR3 is TGTGCCACCAGCAGGTCTAGCGGGGGAGCCTACAATGAGCAGTTCTTC. Its translation: CATSRSSGGAYNEQFF.

This clonotype was observed a few times. CDR3 in amino acids: CASSVLQGVNTEAFF. CDR3 bases: TGTGCCAGCAGTGTTTTACAGGGGGTGAACACTGAAGCTTTCTTT. V gene TRBV6-1 combines with J gene TRBJ1-1; 8 bases match TRBD1. This CDR3 is built from 15 residues. V dropped 4 bases and J dropped 0; count of bases not matched to a gene: 4. CDR1 and CDR2 (germline): MNHNS, SASEGT.

Within the sample, this clonotype is medium-sized. This chain links TRBV6-5 with TRBJ1-6; perhaps TRBD1 as D (5 bases). The V gene lost 2 bases and the J gene lost 8 bases, with 13 bases spanning the gap. This CDR3 is 15 amino acids long. Germline loops: CDR1 MNHEY, CDR2 SVGAGI. The CDR3 nucleotides read TGTGCCAGCAGTTACACAACAGGATCGGATTCACCCCTCCACTTT. Translation: CASSYTTGSDSPLHF.

Within the sample, this clonotype is medium-sized. V gene TRBV27 combines with J gene TRBJ2-1, with D possibly TRBD2 on 5 matching bases. Per the germline V gene, CDR1 is MNHEY and CDR2 is SMNVEV (reference sequence). CDR3 length: 13 residues. V was pared by 4 bases and J by 6 bases, with 10 bases between. This CDR3 is CASSSGSVNEQFF. The CDR3 nucleotides read TGTGCCAGCAGTTCCGGTAGCGTCAATGAGCAGTTCTTC.

This clonotype is deemed medium-sized. The chain joins TRBV19 to TRBJ2-1; 9 nucleotides line up with TRBD2. Germline V gene sequence: CDR1 LNHDA, CDR2 SQIVND (reference sequence). Unmatched junction bases numbered 4, after V lost 8 bases and J lost 2 bases. This CDR3 spans 14 amino acids. The CDR3 DNA reads as TGTGCCAGTGTACCTAGCGGGACCTACAATGAGCAGTTCTTC. This codes for CASVPSGTYNEQFF.

By its share, this clonotype is medium-sized. The chain uses TRBV6-1 and TRBJ1-4, with TRBD1 identical over 9 bases. Germline V gene sequence: CDR1 MNHNS, CDR2 SASEGT. The CDR3 contains 14 residues. V shed 3 bases, J shed 7 bases, and the junction held 3 bases outside the gene matches. Here the CDR3 DNA reads TGTGCCAGCAGTGACGGGACAGGGCGTGAAAAACTGTTTTTT. It codes for CASSDGTGREKLFF.

In this sample, this clonotype turned up a few times. The rearrangement links TRBV6-2 or TRBV6-3 to TRBJ2-1; 13 bases are a match to TRBD2. This CDR3 has 15 amino acids. CDR1 MNHEY and CDR2 SVGEGT come from the germline V gene. Unmatched junction bases numbered 5, after V lost 6 bases and J lost 6 bases. The CDR3 region has the DNA TGTGCCAGCAGCCCAAGACTAGCGGGGGGCAATGAGCAGTTCTTC. Residues: CASSPRLAGGNEQFF.

The count of this clonotype is one. The junction departs from germline at one end; a sequencing error may be responsible. The CDR3 sequence: CVSSPTTDYNYGYTF. Written as DNA, the CDR3 is TGTGTCAGCTCACCAACGACGGACTACAACTATGGCTACACCTTC. The chain joins TRBV18 to TRBJ1-2; D unclear. This CDR3 is built from 15 residues. CDR1 is KGHSH and CDR2 is LQKENI in the germline V gene.

This chain links TRBV7-2 with TRBJ2-1; 8 nucleotides line up with TRBD2. Losses at the gene ends were 0 bases for V and 10 bases for J; bases not matched to a gene: 5. CDR3 length: 14 amino acids. Per germline, CDR1 SGHTA and CDR2 FQGNSA. The CDR3 DNA reads as TGTGCCAGCAGCTTAGCGCAAACTAGCGGAGAGCAGTTCTTC. Translated, it gives CASSLAQTSGEQFF.